Listed below are T cell receptor beta chains from one sample, sequenced in a study of cytomegalovirus exposure and HLA in healthy donors. Generated by immunoSEQ multiplex PCR, the TCRdb table keeps only in-frame clones and is missing some. The sample has some 120,000 clones, about three quarters seen once. Sequenced sample: PBMCs. Receptors originate from a human donor in good health. Each CDR3 is given without its conserved first and last residue.

J | V | length | CDR3
TRBJ1-4 | TRBV9 | 13 | ASSAMRGGREKLF
TRBJ1-1 | TRBV6-1 | 11 | ASRLTGSTEAF
TRBJ1-2 | TRBV19 | 13 | ASSPRQGPMDGYT
TRBJ1-1 | TRBV6-5 | 11 | ASSYSRNTEAF
TRBJ1-2 | TRBV6-5 | 11 | ASRPYRNYGYT
TRBJ1-2 | TRBV6-6 | 10 | ASSPQGGGYT
TRBJ1-2 | TRBV7-2 | 13 | ASSPSEGSYDGYT
TRBJ1-1 | TRBV29-1 | 13 | SVGGVRGLDTEAF
TRBJ1-3 | TRBV4-1 | 13 | ASSDYDGAGNTIY
TRBJ1-1 | TRBV19 | 11 | ASSLGRDTEAF
TRBJ1-1 | TRBV4-1 | 11 | ASSQIQGSEAF
TRBJ1-3 | TRBV6-1 | 14 | ASSGGSWSFSDTIY
TRBJ1-3 | TRBV29-1 | 12 | SVGGQGTGNTTY
TRBJ1-1 | TRBV5-1 | 12 | ASSPGQRLTEAF
TRBJ2-5 | TRBV29-1 | 11 | SVELTIQETQY
TRBJ1-1 | TRBV5-6 | 15 | ASSLVGTAIGWPEAF
TRBJ1-3 | TRBV9 | 12 | ASTSGDSGNTIY
TRBJ2-7 | TRBV6-1 | 13 | ASSYRGGAFYEQY